Listed below are T cell receptor beta chains from one sample, sequenced in a study of T cell responses to AZD1222 COVID-19 vaccine. Some clones are missing from TCRdb's copy, which holds only in-frame ones; the method was immunoSEQ multiplex PCR. The data hold 100,000 to 150,000 clones, with around 84% observed a single time. Sequenced here: peripheral blood, sampled 28 days after the second AZD1222 dose. The origin of the receptors is an adult who received the AZD1222 COVID-19 vaccine. Both conserved end residues are part of each CDR3. The D gene is left open where the match is weak. Size is omitted from some rows. Given values are once, few, many or a class for expanded clones.

TRBJ1-4 | TRBV19 | . | . | TGTGCCAGTAACGGGGCCCGACGAGGGGCAACTAATGAAAAACTGTTTTTT | CASNGARRGATNEKLFF
TRBJ2-3 | TRBV18 | . | . | TGTGCCAGCTCCACGGGCAAAATCGCAGGGGATACGCAGTATTTT | CASSTGKIAGDTQYF
TRBJ2-3 | TRBV7-8 | . | TRBD1 | TGTGCCAGCAGTCTACGGACAGGGGGCCCTCCCACAGATACGCAGTATTTT | CASSLRTGGPPTDTQYF
TRBJ2-7 | TRBV13 | . | TRBD2 | TGTGCCAGCAGCTCGGGGGGGAAGATGTCCTACGAGCAGTACTTC | CASSSGGKMSYEQYF
TRBJ1-5 | TRBV18 | . | . | TGTGCCAGCTCACAAATCGCCCGGAACCGTCCTAATCAGCCCCAGCATTTT | CASSQIARNRPNQPQHF
TRBJ1-2 | TRBV28 | . | . | TGTGCCAGTCGAAGAATTAACTATGGCTACACCTTC | CASRRINYGYTF
TRBJ1-5 | TRBV27 | . | TRBD1 | TGTGCCAGTGGGACAGCGATTCGTCAGCCCCAGCATTTT | CASGTAIRQPQHF
TRBJ1-1 | TRBV5-1 | . | TRBD1 | TGCGCCAGCAGCGGGCTTGGACAGGGGAACACTGAAGCTTTCTTT | CASSGLGQGNTEAFF
TRBJ1-2 | TRBV2 | . | . | TGTGCCAGCAGTGAAACGGGGATCTACCTTAACTATGGCTACACCTTC | CASSETGIYLNYGYTF
TRBJ2-3 | TRBV12-3/TRBV12-4 | . | . | TGTGCCAGCAGTTCGATATACACAGATACGCAGTATTTT | CASSSIYTDTQYF
TRBJ1-6 | TRBV5-1 | . | TRBD1 | TGCGCCAGCAGCATCGGACAGGGGGCAAATTCACCCCTCCACTTT | CASSIGQGANSPLHF
TRBJ1-2 | TRBV30 | few | TRBD1 | TGTGCCTGGAGTAAGGACAGGGGCTATGGCTACACCTTC | CAWSKDRGYGYTF
TRBJ2-5 | TRBV4-3 | once | TRBD2 | TGCGCCAGCAGCCAAGAAGCTAGCGGGGGGTTCCGGTACTTC | CASSQEASGGFRYF
TRBJ1-1 | TRBV27 | . | TRBD1 | TGTGCCAGCAGTGGACAGGGAATAGTCACTGAAGCTTTCTTT | CASSGQGIVTEAFF
TRBJ1-2 | TRBV6-2/TRBV6-3 | . | . | TGTGCCAGCAGTCAGATCAGGGTAGAGCTCTATGGCTACACCTTC | CASSQIRVELYGYTF
TRBJ2-3 | TRBV9 | . | TRBD2 | TGTGCCAGCAGCGCTAGCGGGGGCAATGTTTGGGATACGCAGTATTTT | CASSASGGNVWDTQYF
TRBJ1-2 | TRBV19 | . | . | TGTGCCAGTAGTATAGATTTGGGGCAGCGTGGCTACACCTTC | CASSIDLGQRGYTF
TRBJ2-1 | TRBV30 | . | . | TGTGCCTGGACAGGCGTAGGTGAGCAGTTCTTC | CAWTGVGEQFF
TRBJ1-1 | TRBV7-2 | once | . | TGTGCCAGCAGCTACGGACACCCGAACACTGAAGCTTTCTTT | CASSYGHPNTEAFF
TRBJ2-7 | TRBV28 | . | . | TGTGCCAGCAGGGAAACCGGGACATTCTCCTACGAGCAGTACTTC | CASRETGTFSYEQYF
TRBJ2-1 | TRBV4-1 | . | TRBD2 | TGCGCCAGCAGCCAAGCCCAACAGAGCGGGGGCGTTCAGTTCTTC | CASSQAQQSGGVQFF
TRBJ2-1 | TRBV6-5 | . | TRBD2 | TGTGCCAGGCCGACCCCCGGGACTAGCTACGATGAGCAGTTCTTC | CARPTPGTSYDEQFF
TRBJ1-3 | TRBV19 | . | . | TGTGCCAGTAGTATAGGACACCAGAGCTCTGGAAACACCATATATTTT | CASSIGHQSSGNTIYF
TRBJ2-7 | TRBV4-3 | . | . | TGCGCCAGCAGCCAAGATGTGGGTCCCCGGGAGCAGTACTTC | CASSQDVGPREQYF
TRBJ1-6 | TRBV5-6 | few | . | TGTGCCAGCAGTCTTGACGGACGTCGGAATTCACCCCTCCACTTT | CASSLDGRRNSPLHF
TRBJ2-7 | TRBV27 | . | . | TGTGCCAGCACCCCAAGGGACGCAGCCTACGAGCAGTACTTC | CASTPRDAAYEQYF
TRBJ1-6 | TRBV7-2 | . | . | TGTGCCAGCAGCTTAACCCCGGCCATCTATAATTCACCCCTCCACTTT | CASSLTPAIYNSPLHF
TRBJ1-1 | TRBV3-1/TRBV3-2 | . | . | TGTGCCAGCAGCCCTTCAGGGAGGGAAACTGAAGCTTTCTTT | CASSPSGRETEAFF
TRBJ2-7 | TRBV15 | . | . | TGTGCCACCAGCAGATATCAGGGTAATGGCGAGCAGTACTTC | CATSRYQGNGEQYF
TRBJ1-1 | TRBV5-1 | . | . | TGCGCCAGCAGCTCAACCTTAGACTTGACTGAAGCTTTCTTT | CASSSTLDLTEAFF
TRBJ1-2 | TRBV4-2 | . | . | TGTGCCAGCAGCCCGTCGATGGCGTTTAACTATGGCTACACCTTC | CASSPSMAFNYGYTF
TRBJ1-1 | TRBV10-2 | . | . | TGCGCCAGCATGGCGGGGCTTTCGACTGAAGCTTTCTTT | CASMAGLSTEAFF
TRBJ1-2 | TRBV9 | few | . | TGTGCCAGCAGCGTAGCTACGGGCAGTTATGGCTACACCTTC | CASSVATGSYGYTF
TRBJ1-2 | TRBV28 | few | . | TGTGCCAGCACACGACACGGGGGCCCAGTGAACTATGGCTACACCTTC | CASTRHGGPVNYGYTF
TRBJ1-5 | TRBV4-1 | . | . | TGCGCCAGCAGCCAAGTACGGTACAATCAGCCCCAGCATTTT | CASSQVRYNQPQHF
TRBJ1-2 | TRBV25-1 | few | . | TGTGCCAGCAGTGAGAACAGGAACTATGGCTACACCTTC | CASSENRNYGYTF
TRBJ2-2 | TRBV7-2 | . | . | TGTGCCAGCTCCGTAGGGGGGGCTGCCGGGGAGCTGTTTTTT | CASSVGGAAGELFF
TRBJ1-5 | TRBV6-5 | . | . | TGTGCCACCAGTCGGGGGTATAGCAATCAGCCCCAGCATTTT | CATSRGYSNQPQHF
TRBJ2-7 | TRBV27 | . | . | TGTGCCAGCAGTTTATATTGGTTCGACGAGCAGTACTTC | CASSLYWFDEQYF
TRBJ1-1 | TRBV28 | once | . | TGTGCCAGCAGTTTGTACGCGGCCAGGGAAGACACTGAAGCTTTCTTT | CASSLYAAREDTEAFF
TRBJ1-5 | TRBV20-1 | . | . | TGCAGTGCTAGTGGTGGAGGCAATCAGCCCCAGCATTTT | CSASGGGNQPQHF
TRBJ2-2 | TRBV19 | . | TRBD2 | TGTGCCAGTAGTCCCCGGGGTGCGGGAGGCACCGGGGAGCTGTTTTTT | CASSPRGAGGTGELFF
TRBJ2-1 | TRBV7-2 | . | TRBD2 | TGTGCCAGCAGCTTTCTGCGGGGGGCTAACAATGAGCAGTTCTTC | CASSFLRGANNEQFF
TRBJ1-2 | TRBV6-5 | . | . | TGTGCCTGCAGCAGACGTTCTACGGTCGACTATGGCTACACCTTC | CACSRRSTVDYGYTF
TRBJ1-1 | TRBV7-9 | . | . | TGTGCCAGCAGCTCCGGGTCGTGGACTGAAGCTTTCTTT | CASSSGSWTEAFF
TRBJ1-2 | TRBV2 | . | . | TGTGCCAGCGGGGACCTTAACTATGGCTACACCTTC | CASGDLNYGYTF
TRBJ1-4 | TRBV7-9 | . | . | TGTGCCAGCAGCCGGGCCGGGGGCTATAATGAAAAACTGTTTTTT | CASSRAGGYNEKLFF
TRBJ1-4 | TRBV5-1 | . | . | TGCGCCAGCATGTTGCGGGGGGAGTTTGGAGAAAAACTGTTTTTT | CASMLRGEFGEKLFF
TRBJ1-5 | TRBV10-3 | . | . | TGTGCCATCAGTGGGGGCACTCGGACAGAACGGAATAGCAATCAGCCCCAGCATTTT | CAISGGTRTERNSNQPQHF